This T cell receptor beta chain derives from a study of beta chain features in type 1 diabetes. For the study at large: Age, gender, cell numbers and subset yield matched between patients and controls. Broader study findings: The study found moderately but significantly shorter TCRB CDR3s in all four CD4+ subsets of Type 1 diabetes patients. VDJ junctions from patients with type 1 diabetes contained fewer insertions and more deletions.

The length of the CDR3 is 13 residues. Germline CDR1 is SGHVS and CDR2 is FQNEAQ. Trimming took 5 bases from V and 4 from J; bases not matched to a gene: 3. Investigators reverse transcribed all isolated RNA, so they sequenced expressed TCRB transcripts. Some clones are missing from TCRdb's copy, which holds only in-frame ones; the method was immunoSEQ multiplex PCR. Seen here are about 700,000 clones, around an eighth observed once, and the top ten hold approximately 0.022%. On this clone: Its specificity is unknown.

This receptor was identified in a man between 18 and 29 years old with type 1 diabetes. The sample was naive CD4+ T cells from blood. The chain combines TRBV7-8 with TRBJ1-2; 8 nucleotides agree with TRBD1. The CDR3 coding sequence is TGTGCCAGCAGCGAGGACAGGGTCTATGGCTACACCTTC. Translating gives CASSEDRVYGYTF.